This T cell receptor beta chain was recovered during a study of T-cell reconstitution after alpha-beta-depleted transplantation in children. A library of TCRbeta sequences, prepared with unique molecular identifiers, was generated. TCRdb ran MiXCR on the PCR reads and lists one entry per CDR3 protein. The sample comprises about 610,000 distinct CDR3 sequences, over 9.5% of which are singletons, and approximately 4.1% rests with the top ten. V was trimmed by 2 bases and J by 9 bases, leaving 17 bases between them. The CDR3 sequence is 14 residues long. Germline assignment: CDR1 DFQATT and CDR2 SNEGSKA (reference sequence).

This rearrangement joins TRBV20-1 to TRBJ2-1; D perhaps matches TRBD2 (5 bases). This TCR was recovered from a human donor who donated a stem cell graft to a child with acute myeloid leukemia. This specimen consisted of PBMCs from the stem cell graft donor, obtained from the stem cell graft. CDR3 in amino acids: CSARPRVARGEQFF. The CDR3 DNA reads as TGCAGTGCTAGACCGAGGGTCGCCCGGGGTGAGCAGTTCTTC.